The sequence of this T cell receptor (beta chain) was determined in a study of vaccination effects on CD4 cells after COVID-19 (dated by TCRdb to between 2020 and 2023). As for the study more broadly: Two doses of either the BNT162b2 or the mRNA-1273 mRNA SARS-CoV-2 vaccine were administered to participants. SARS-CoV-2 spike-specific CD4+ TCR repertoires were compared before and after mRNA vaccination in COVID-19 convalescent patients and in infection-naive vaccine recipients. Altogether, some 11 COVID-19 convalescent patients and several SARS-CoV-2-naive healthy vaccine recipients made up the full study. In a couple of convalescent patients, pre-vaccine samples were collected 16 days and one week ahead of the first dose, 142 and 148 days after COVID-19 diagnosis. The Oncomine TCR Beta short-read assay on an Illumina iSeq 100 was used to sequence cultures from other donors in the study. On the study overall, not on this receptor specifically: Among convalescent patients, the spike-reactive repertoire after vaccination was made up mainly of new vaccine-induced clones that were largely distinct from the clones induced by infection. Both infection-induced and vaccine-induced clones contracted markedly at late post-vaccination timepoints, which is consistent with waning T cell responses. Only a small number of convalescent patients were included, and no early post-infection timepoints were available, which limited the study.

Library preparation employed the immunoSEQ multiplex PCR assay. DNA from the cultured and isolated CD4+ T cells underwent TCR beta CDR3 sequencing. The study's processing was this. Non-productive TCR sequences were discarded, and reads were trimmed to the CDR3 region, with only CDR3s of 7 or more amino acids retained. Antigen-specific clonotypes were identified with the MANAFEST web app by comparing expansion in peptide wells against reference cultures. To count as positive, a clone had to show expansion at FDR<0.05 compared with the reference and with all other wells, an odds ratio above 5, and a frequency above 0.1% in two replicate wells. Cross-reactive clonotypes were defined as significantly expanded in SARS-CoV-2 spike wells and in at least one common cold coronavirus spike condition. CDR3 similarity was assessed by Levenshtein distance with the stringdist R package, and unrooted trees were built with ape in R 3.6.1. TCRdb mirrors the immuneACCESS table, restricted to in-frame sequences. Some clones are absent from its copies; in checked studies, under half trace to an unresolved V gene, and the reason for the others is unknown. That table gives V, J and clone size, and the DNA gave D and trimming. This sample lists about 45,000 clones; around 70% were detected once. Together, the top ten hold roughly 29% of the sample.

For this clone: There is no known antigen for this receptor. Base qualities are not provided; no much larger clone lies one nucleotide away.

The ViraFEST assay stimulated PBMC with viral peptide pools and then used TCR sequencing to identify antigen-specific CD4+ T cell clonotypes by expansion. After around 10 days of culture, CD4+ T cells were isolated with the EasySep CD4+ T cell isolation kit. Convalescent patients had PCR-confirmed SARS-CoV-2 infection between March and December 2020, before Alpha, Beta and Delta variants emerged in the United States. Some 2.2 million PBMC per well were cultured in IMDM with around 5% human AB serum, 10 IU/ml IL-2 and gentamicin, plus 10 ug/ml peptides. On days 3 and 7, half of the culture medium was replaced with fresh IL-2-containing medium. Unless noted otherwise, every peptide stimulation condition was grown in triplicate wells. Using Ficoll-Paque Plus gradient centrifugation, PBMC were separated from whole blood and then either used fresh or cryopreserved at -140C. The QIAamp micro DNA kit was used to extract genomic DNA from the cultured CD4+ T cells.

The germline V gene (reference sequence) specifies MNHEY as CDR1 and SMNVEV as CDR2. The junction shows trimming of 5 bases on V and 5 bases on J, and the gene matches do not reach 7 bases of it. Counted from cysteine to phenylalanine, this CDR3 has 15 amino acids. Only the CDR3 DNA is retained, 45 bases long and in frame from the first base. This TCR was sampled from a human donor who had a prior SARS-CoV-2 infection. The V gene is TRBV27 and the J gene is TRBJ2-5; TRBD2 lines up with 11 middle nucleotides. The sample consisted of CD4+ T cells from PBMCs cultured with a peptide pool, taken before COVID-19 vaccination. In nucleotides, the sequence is TGTGCCAGCAGTACACCTAGCGGGGGGCGGGAGACCCAGTACTTC. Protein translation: CASSTPSGGRETQYF.